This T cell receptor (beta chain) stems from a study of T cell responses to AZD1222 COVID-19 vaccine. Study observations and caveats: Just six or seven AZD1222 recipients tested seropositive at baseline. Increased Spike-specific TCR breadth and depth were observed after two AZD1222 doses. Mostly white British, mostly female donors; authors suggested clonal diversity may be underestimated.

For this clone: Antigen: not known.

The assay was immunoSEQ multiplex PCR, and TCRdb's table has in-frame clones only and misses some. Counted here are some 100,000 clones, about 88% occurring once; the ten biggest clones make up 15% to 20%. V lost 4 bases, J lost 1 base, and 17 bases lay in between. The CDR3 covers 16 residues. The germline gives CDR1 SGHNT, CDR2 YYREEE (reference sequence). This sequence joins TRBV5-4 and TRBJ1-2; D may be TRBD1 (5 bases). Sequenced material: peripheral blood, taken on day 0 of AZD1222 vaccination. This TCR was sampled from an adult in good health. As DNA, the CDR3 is TGTGCCAGCAGCCGGGGGGGGACGTACTTTAACTATGGCTACACCTTC. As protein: CASSRGGTYFNYGYTF.